The 27 T cell receptor beta chains listed next were all sequenced from one sample in a study of T cell clonality in common variable immunodeficiency. Study-wide results and limits: In common variable immunodeficiency, TCR beta chains reportedly carried fewer deletions and N-nucleotide insertions.

Their antigens are not known. The protocol was immunoSEQ multiplex PCR, while the TCRdb copy is restricted to in-frame clones and leaves out a portion. In total the sample includes about 33,000 clones, none of them seen once. Sequenced material: peripheral blood mononuclear cells. The receptors stem from a human donor with common variable immunodeficiency.

This clone was counted only a few times. The CDR3 DNA, read in part, is TGTGCCAGCCTCGACCACAGGGACAACACTGAA. It specifies CASLDHRDNTE. The entire CDR3 sequence reads CASLDHRDNTEAFF. The chain carries TRBV7-3 and TRBJ1-1, with a tentative D call TRBD1 (6 bases). With the read ending 3 residues before the CDR3 end, the germline J gene is used to fill in that end. CDR3 length: 14 amino acids. V lost 8 bases and J lost 2, with 15 bases in between. From germline, CDR1 is SGHTA and CDR2 FQGTGA.

This clone was detected a few times. The read falls 3 residues short of the CDR3 end, and the missing part is taken from the germline J gene. This chain links TRBV19 with TRBJ1-5, with a tentative D call TRBD1 (5 bases). The CDR3 consists of 13 residues. V was pared by 10 bases and J by 7 bases, with 17 bases between. Germline lookup yields CDR1 LNHDA and CDR2 SQIVND (reference sequence). The CDR3 reads CATIGGGEQPQHF. The CDR3 bases that were read are TGTGCCACCATAGGAGGAGGGGAACAGCCC.

With respect to this clone: The CDR3 end is not reached by the read, which stops 3 residues before it; the germline J gene fills it in. The chain combines TRBV7-9 with TRBJ1-1, with 8 bases that match TRBD1. The CDR3 extends over 12 amino acids. Germline V gene lookup returns CDR1 SEHNR and CDR2 FQNEAQ (reference sequence). Incomplete CDR3 DNA: TGTGCCAGCAGCTTTCGGACAGGGGAA. This encodes CASSFRTGE. The full CDR3 is CASSFRTGEAFF. Full variable domain (rest looked up from reference TRBV7-9 and TRBJ1-1): DTGVSQNPRHKITKRGQNVTFRCDPISEHNRLYWYRQTLGQGPEFLTYFQNEAQLEKSRLLSDRFSAERPKGSFSTLEIQRTEQGDSAMYLCASSFRTGEAFFGQGTRLTVV.

By sample share, this clone is medium-sized. The sequenced part of the CDR3 DNA is TGCAGCGTTGAAGAGACTAGCGGGGGGGCAGGTGAG. Protein product: CSVEETSGGAGE. The whole CDR3 protein is CSVEETSGGAGEQFF. The gene calls are TRBV29-1 and TRBJ2-1; TRBD2 matches 14 bases. The read falls 3 residues short of the CDR3 end, and the missing part is taken from the germline J gene. The CDR3 has 15 amino acids. J gave up 9 bases and V 0 bases, and 4 bases lay outside the gene matches. Germline CDR1 reads SQVTM; CDR2 reads ANQGSEA.

This clone was counted at least ten times. Read coverage stops 3 residues before the CDR3 terminus; the germline J gene supplies the remainder. J is TRBJ1-4 and V is TRBV20-1, with 8 bases that match TRBD1. The trim removed 4 bases at V and 8 bases at J, leaving 9 bases unmatched. The germline V gene has CDR1 DFQATT and CDR2 SNEGSKA (reference sequence). The CDR3 extends over 14 amino acids. The CDR3 sequence: CSATPGQANEKLFF. CDR3 DNA (partial): TGCAGTGCTACCCCGGGACAGGCCAACGAAAAA.

Ten or more counts support this clone. The CDR3 goes on 3 residues after the read ends, and that part is filled in from the germline J gene. The chain joins TRBV29-1 to TRBJ1-1, with D uncertain. This CDR3 is built from 11 residues. Germline values: CDR1 SQVTM, CDR2 ANQGSEA. The germline V and J ends were trimmed by 5 bases and 0 bases, with 4 bases remaining between them. CDR3 residues: CSVFVNTEAFF. Incomplete CDR3 DNA: TGCAGCGTTTTCGTGAACACTGAA.

This clone was detected many times. Read coverage stops 3 residues before the CDR3 terminus; the germline J gene supplies the remainder. This chain connects TRBV11-3 to TRBJ2-3; no reliable D call. V was pared by 1 base and J by 2 bases, with 7 bases between. Germline-derived CDR1 and CDR2 are SGHNT and YENEEA. This CDR3 has 14 amino acids. CDR3 protein: CASSLGANTDTQYF. CDR3 bases read: TGTGCCAGCAGCTTAGGGGCGAACACAGATACG. The entire variable domain, with the rest obtained from reference TRBV11-3 and TRBJ2-3, is as follows: EAGVVQSPRYKIIEKKQPVAFWCNPISGHNTLYWYLQNLGQGPELLIRYENEEAVDDSQLPKDRFSAERLKGVDSTLKIQPAELGDSAVYLCASSLGANTDTQYFGPGTRLTVL.

With regard to this clone: The missing CDR3 end, 3 residues past where the read stops, is filled in from the germline J gene. The chain recombines TRBV7-2 with TRBJ1-5, with 7 bases lining up with TRBD1. Germline CDR1 reads SGHTA; CDR2 reads FQGNSA. CDR3 length: 14 amino acids. V gave up 6 bases and J gave up 3 bases; unmatched junction bases: 5. The sequenced part of the CDR3 DNA is TGTGCCAGCAGTCCGGACAGGTCCAATCAGCCC. As protein: CASSPDRSNQP. The full CDR3 protein is CASSPDRSNQPQHF.

This clone was counted ten times or more. The read ends 3 residues before the CDR3 terminus; that terminus is restored from the germline J gene. The chain employs TRBV19 and TRBJ1-5, with D possibly TRBD1 on 5 matching bases. V was trimmed by 7 bases and J by 4 bases, leaving 11 bases between them. Per germline, CDR1 LNHDA and CDR2 SQIVND (reference sequence). The CDR3 loop spans 13 amino acids. The CDR3 bases that were read are TGTGCCAGTATCGGGGGTAAGAATCAGCCC. Translated: CASIGGKNQP. The whole CDR3 reads CASIGGKNQPQHF. Complete variable domain (other parts from reference TRBV19 and TRBJ1-5): DGGITQSPKYLFRKEGQNVTLSCEQNLNHDAMYWYRQDPGQGLRLIYYSQIVNDFQKGDIAEGYSVSREKKESFPLTVTSAQKNPTAFYLCASIGGKNQPQHFGDGTRLSIL.

At least ten counts were recorded for this clone. The CDR3 is cut off 3 residues early in the read; its end comes from the germline J gene. The V gene is TRBV10-2, the J gene TRBJ2-5, with 9 bases fitting TRBD2. There are 15 residues in the CDR3. CDR1 WSHSY and CDR2 SAAADI come from the germline V gene. Trimming at V came to 8 bases and at J to 2 bases, leaving 9 bases not matched to a gene. The CDR3 bases that were read are TGCGCCAGCTCGGGGGGGCGGGGGGGACAAGAGACC. Protein sequence: CASSGGRGGQET. The CDR3 reads in full as CASSGGRGGQETQYF.

This clone was detected ten times or more. The CDR3 goes on 3 residues after the read ends, and that part is filled in from the germline J gene. The rearrangement links TRBV6-1 to TRBJ1-6, with 7 nucleotides matching TRBD1. V shed 3 bases and J 6 bases; nucleotides not matched to a gene: 2. Germline V lookup: CDR1 MNHNS, CDR2 SASEGT. The CDR3 has 14 residues. The sequenced CDR3 bases are TGTGCCAGCAGTGACAGACAGGGTAATTCACCC. Translating it yields CASSDRQGNSP. The full CDR3 is CASSDRQGNSPLHF.

Points on this clone: The read stops 3 residues short of the end of the CDR3; the missing end is completed from the germline J gene. The genes are TRBV30 and TRBJ1-2, with a weak D call TRBD1 (5 bases). V shed 5 bases and J shed 5 bases, with 9 bases lying between them. The CDR3 spans 11 residues. Germline CDR1 and CDR2: GTSNPN and SVGIG (reference sequence). Incomplete CDR3 DNA: TGTGCCTGGTCAGGGTCTTATGGC. This gives the protein CAWSGSYG. The CDR3, in full, reads CAWSGSYGYTF.

Comments on this clone: The missing CDR3 end, 3 residues past where the read stops, is filled in from the germline J gene. The chain is built from TRBV19 and TRBJ1-3; 7 bases line up with TRBD1. The germline V gene has CDR1 LNHDA and CDR2 SQIVND (reference sequence). The CDR3 runs to 15 residues. The V and J ends lost 9 bases and 6 bases, in that order; junction bases with no gene match: 14. The CDR3 sequence: CASQRGDQGENTIYF. The CDR3 bases that were read are TGTGCCAGCCAGAGAGGGGACCAGGGGGAAAACACC. The variable domain in full, completed from reference TRBV19 and TRBJ1-3, reads DGGITQSPKYLFRKEGQNVTLSCEQNLNHDAMYWYRQDPGQGLRLIYYSQIVNDFQKGDIAEGYSVSREKKESFPLTVTSAQKNPTAFYLCASQRGDQGENTIYFGEGSWLTVV.

CDR3 DNA (partial): TGTGCCAGTAGTATAGCTGGACTAGCGGGTGAG. As protein: CASSIAGLAGE. The whole CDR3 protein reads CASSIAGLAGEQFF. V gene TRBV19 combines with J gene TRBJ2-1; the match to TRBD2 covers 11 bases. The sequenced fragment ends 3 residues before the CDR3 boundary, so the rest is inferred from the germline J gene. This CDR3 is built from 14 residues. V dropped 1 base and J dropped 9; count of bases not matched to a gene: 2. The germline gives CDR1 LNHDA, CDR2 SQIVND (reference sequence).

This clone has at least ten counts. The read ends 3 residues early relative to the CDR3; the germline J gene fills the gap. This chain joins TRBV2 and TRBJ2-7; D is perhaps TRBD1 (5 bases). Between the trimmed V and J ends, which lost 6 bases and 4 bases, there was a span of 10 bases. CDR1 SNHLY and CDR2 FYNNEI come from the germline V gene. The CDR3 contains 12 residues. The DNA read from the CDR3 is TGTGCCAGCAGCGCTAGGGGTTACGAG. It encodes CASSARGYE. The entire CDR3 sequence reads CASSARGYEQYF.

This clone was seen at least ten times. The sequenced fragment ends 3 residues before the CDR3 boundary, so the rest is inferred from the germline J gene. The rearrangement uses TRBV30 and TRBJ1-2, with 8 bases matching TRBD1. CDR1 is GTSNPN and CDR2 is SVGIG in the germline V gene (reference sequence). J gave up 6 bases and V 3 bases, and 9 bases lay outside the gene matches. The CDR3 runs to 14 residues. The CDR3 here is CAWRDTGTGDGYTF. CDR3 DNA (partial): TGTGCCTGGAGGGACACCGGGACAGGAGATGGC.

Comments on this clone: The CDR3 end lies 3 residues beyond the end of the read and is filled in from the germline J gene. This sequence joins TRBV7-9 and TRBJ1-1; 8 bases map to TRBD1. Germline CDR1 reads SEHNR; CDR2 reads FQNEAQ (reference sequence). The V gene end was trimmed by 4 bases and the J gene end by 6 bases; junction bases not matched to a gene: 10. This CDR3 has 15 amino acids. CDR3 amino acids: CASSSEGTGGSEAFF. Partial CDR3 DNA: TGTGCCAGCAGCTCCGAAGGGACAGGAGGATCTGAA.

This clone turned up a few times. The observed sequence ends 3 residues before the CDR3 terminus, with the missing tail filled in from the germline J gene. This sequence joins TRBV30 and TRBJ1-2; TRBD1 agrees at 9 bases. Germline V gene lookup returns CDR1 GTSNPN and CDR2 SVGIG (reference sequence). CDR3 length: 13 residues. Trimming removed 4 bases from V and 3 bases from J; junction bases left unmatched: 3. The CDR3: CAWTQGADYGYTF. The part of the CDR3 DNA that was read is TGTGCCTGGACACAGGGGGCCGACTATGGC.

This clone appeared a few times. The read ends 3 residues shy of where the CDR3 ends; the end is completed using the germline J gene. This chain joins TRBV19 and TRBJ1-2; 11 bases match TRBD1. CDR3 length equals 14 residues. Germline V gene sequence: CDR1 LNHDA, CDR2 SQIVND (reference sequence). CDR3 loop: CASSRDRGRLGYTF. The sequenced part of the CDR3 DNA is TGTGCCAGTAGTCGGGACAGGGGGAGGTTGGGC.

In its sample, this clone is medium-sized (0.01 to 0.1%). The sequence runs out 3 residues before the end of the CDR3; the remainder is reconstructed from the germline J gene. The chain links TRBV5-1 to TRBJ2-2, with D uncertain. The V end was cut by 0 bases, the J end by 4 bases, with 4 bases between. The CDR3 is 13 amino acids. Germline CDR1 reads SGHRS; CDR2 reads YFSETQ. Incomplete CDR3 DNA: TGCGCCAGCAGCTTGGCGGTCACCGGGGAG. This codes for CASSLAVTGE. The complete CDR3 protein is CASSLAVTGELFF.

Regarding this clone: The CDR3 extends 3 residues past the end of the read, so its final part is completed from the germline J gene. The chain joins TRBV19 to TRBJ2-2, with TRBD2 matching over 8 bases. The V gene end was trimmed by 5 bases and the J gene end by 4 bases; junction bases not matched to a gene: 6. The CDR3 runs 15 residues. Germline CDR1 LNHDA, CDR2 SQIVND (reference sequence). The DNA read from the CDR3 is TGTGCCAGTAGTGCAGGGACTAGTCGCACCGGGGAG. It translates to CASSAGTSRTGE. The entire CDR3 is CASSAGTSRTGELFF.

This clone was counted between two and nine times. Read coverage stops 3 residues before the CDR3 terminus; the germline J gene supplies the remainder. V usage is TRBV18 and J usage is TRBJ1-3; 7 nucleotides agree with TRBD1. Looked up from germline, CDR1 is KGHSH and CDR2 is LQKENI. Trimming cost V 3 bases and J 4 bases; bases outside gene matches: 9. The CDR3 has 16 residues. CDR3 in amino acids: CASSPLPDRAGNTIYF. The part of the CDR3 DNA that was read is TGTGCCAGCTCACCTCTCCCCGACAGGGCCGGAAACACC. The full variable domain, in which reference TRBV18 and TRBJ1-3 provide the parts outside the CDR3, is NAGVMQNPRHLVRRRGQEARLRCSPMKGHSHVYWYRQLPEEGLKFMVYLQKENIIDESGMPKERFSAEFPKEGPSILRIQQVVRGDSAAYFCASSPLPDRAGNTIYFGEGSWLTVV.

In its sample, this clone was seen many times. The CDR3 end falls 3 residues outside the read, so it is completed with the germline J gene. V and J are TRBV19 and TRBJ1-2; 10 bases agree with TRBD1. The germline CDR1 and CDR2 sequences are LNHDA and SQIVND (reference sequence). The CDR3 spans 15 residues. V shed 5 bases, J shed 2 bases, and the junction held 5 bases outside the gene matches. Partial CDR3 DNA: TGTGCCAGTAGTTGGGGGGACAGGGGAAACTATGGC. Its translation is CASSWGDRGNYG. The whole CDR3 is CASSWGDRGNYGYTF.

Comment on this clone: The CDR3 end falls 3 residues outside the read, so it is completed with the germline J gene. The chain couples TRBV5-1 to TRBJ2-1; 8 bases match TRBD1. The CDR3 sequence is 16 residues long. V trimming: 4 bases; J trimming: 1 base; junction bases outside the gene matches: 7. Germline V CDR1 and CDR2: SGHRS, YFSETQ. CDR3 bases read: TGCGCCAGCAGCGCCACAGGGGGAGGTTCCTACAATGAG. It yields the protein CASSATGGGSYNE. The full CDR3 protein is CASSATGGGSYNEQFF.

This clone came up a few times. Sequencing ends 3 residues short of the CDR3 end; the germline J gene provides the rest. The chain recombines TRBV19 with TRBJ2-2, with D possibly matching TRBD1 (6 bases). Germline V gene data show CDR1 as LNHDA and CDR2 as SQIVND (reference sequence). V lost 3 bases, J lost 3 bases, and 20 bases lay in between. The CDR3 extends over 18 amino acids. The CDR3 loop is CASSIFPPRTVDTGELFF. The sequenced CDR3 bases are TGTGCCAGTAGTATTTTCCCCCCGAGGACAGTTGACACCGGGGAG.

Details on this clone: The CDR3 extends 3 residues past the end of the read, so its final part is completed from the germline J gene. The chain couples TRBV18 to TRBJ2-7, with 7 bases that match TRBD1. CDR1 and CDR2 (germline): KGHSH, LQKENI. The CDR3 sequence is 17 residues long. V lost 3 bases, J lost 0 bases, and 11 bases stayed unmatched. The CDR3 here is CASSPPDESGGSYEQYF. Incomplete CDR3 DNA: TGTGCCAGCTCACCGCCCGATGAATCAGGGGGCTCCTACGAG. The full variable domain, completed using reference TRBV18 and TRBJ2-7, is NAGVMQNPRHLVRRRGQEARLRCSPMKGHSHVYWYRQLPEEGLKFMVYLQKENIIDESGMPKERFSAEFPKEGPSILRIQQVVRGDSAAYFCASSPPDESGGSYEQYFGPGTRLTVT.

This clone was detected a few times. The CDR3 extends 3 residues past the end of the read, so its final part is completed from the germline J gene. The chain is built from TRBV19 and TRBJ2-1, with 9 bases that match TRBD2. Trimming at V came to 3 bases and at J to 9 bases, leaving 15 bases not matched to a gene. The CDR3 consists of 17 residues. Germline CDR1 reads LNHDA; CDR2 reads SQIVND (reference sequence). The covered CDR3 bases are TGTGCCAGTAGTATCCTGCCCGTGGGCGGGGGGGCCATTGAG. As protein: CASSILPVGGGAIE. The whole CDR3 sequence reads CASSILPVGGGAIEQFF.